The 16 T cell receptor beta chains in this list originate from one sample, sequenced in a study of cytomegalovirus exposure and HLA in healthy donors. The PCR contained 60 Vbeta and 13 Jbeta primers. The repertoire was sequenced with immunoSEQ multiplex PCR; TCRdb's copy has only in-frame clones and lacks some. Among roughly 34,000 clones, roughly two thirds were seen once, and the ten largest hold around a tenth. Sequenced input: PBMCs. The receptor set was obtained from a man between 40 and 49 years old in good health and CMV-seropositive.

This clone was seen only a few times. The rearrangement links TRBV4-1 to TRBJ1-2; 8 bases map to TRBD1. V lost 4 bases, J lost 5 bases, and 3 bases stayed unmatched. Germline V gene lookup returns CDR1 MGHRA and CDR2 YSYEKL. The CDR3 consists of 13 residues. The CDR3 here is CASSPDRGYGYTF. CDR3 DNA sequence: TGCGCCAGCAGCCCCGACAGGGGTTATGGCTACACCTTC.

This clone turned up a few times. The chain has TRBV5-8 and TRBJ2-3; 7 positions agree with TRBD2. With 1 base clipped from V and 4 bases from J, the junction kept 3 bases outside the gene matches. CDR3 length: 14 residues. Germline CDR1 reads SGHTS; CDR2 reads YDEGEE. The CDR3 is CASSLFLAADTQYF. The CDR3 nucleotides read TGTGCCAGCAGCTTGTTCCTAGCGGCAGATACGCAGTATTTT. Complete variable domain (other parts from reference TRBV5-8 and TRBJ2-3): EAGVTQSPTHLIKTRGQQATLRCSPISGHTSVYWYQQALGLGLQFLLWYDEGEERNRGNFPPRFSGRQFPNYSSELNVNALELEDSALYLCASSLFLAADTQYFGPGTRLTVL.

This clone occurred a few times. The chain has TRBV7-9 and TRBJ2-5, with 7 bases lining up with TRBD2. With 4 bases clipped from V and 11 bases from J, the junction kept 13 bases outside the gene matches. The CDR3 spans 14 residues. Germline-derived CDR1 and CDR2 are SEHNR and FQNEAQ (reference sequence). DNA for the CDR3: TGTGCCAGCAGCTCCGGGACTACCAAATGGGGGCAGTACTTC. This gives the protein CASSSGTTKWGQYF.

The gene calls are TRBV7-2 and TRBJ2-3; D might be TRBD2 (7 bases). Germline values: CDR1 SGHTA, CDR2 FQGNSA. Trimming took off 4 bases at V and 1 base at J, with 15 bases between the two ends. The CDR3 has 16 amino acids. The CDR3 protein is CASSWGASGGTDTQYF. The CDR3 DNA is TGTGCCAGCAGCTGGGGGGCAAGCGGGGGCACAGATACGCAGTATTTT.

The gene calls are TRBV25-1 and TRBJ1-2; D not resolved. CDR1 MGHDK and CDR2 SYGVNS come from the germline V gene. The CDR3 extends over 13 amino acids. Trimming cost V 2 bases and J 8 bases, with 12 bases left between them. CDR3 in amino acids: CASSEILFRGYTF. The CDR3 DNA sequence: TGTGCCAGCAGTGAAATTCTCTTCCGGGGCTACACCTTC.

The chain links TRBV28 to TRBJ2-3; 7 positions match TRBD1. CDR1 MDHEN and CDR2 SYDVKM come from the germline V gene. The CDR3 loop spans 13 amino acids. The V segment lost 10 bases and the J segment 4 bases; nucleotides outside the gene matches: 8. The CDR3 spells CATARQGPDTQYF. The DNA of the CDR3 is TGTGCCACAGCCCGACAGGGTCCAGATACGCAGTATTTT.

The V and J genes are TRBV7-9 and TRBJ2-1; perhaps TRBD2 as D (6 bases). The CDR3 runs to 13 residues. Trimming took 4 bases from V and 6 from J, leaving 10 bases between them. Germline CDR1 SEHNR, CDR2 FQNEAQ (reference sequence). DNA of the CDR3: TGTGCCAGCAGCTCATGGGGGGTCAATGAGCAGTTCTTC. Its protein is CASSSWGVNEQFF.

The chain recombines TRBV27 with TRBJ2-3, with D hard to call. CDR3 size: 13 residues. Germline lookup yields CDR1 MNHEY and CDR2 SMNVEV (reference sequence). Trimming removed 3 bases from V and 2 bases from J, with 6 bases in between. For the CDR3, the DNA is TGTGCCAGCAGTTTCCTTCTCACAGATACGCAGTATTTT. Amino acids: CASSFLLTDTQYF.

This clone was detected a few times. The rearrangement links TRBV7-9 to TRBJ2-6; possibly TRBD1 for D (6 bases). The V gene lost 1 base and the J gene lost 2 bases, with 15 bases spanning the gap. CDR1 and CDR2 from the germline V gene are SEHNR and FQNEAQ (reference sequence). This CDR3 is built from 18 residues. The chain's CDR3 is CASSLGAYREPGANVLTF. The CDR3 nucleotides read TGTGCCAGCAGCTTAGGGGCGTACAGGGAACCTGGGGCCAACGTCCTGACTTTC.

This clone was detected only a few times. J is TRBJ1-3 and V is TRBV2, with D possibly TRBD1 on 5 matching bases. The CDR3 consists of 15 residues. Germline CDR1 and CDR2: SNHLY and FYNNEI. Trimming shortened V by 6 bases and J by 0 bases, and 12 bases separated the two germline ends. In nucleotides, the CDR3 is TGTGCCAGCAGCCCGACAGTCAACTCTGGAAACACCATATATTTT. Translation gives CASSPTVNSGNTIYF.

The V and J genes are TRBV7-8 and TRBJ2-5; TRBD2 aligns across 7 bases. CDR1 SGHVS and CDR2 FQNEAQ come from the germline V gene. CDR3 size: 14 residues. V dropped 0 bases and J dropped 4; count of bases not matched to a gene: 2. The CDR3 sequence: CASSLAGGGETQYF. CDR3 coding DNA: TGTGCCAGCAGCTTAGCGGGGGGGGGAGAGACCCAGTACTTC.

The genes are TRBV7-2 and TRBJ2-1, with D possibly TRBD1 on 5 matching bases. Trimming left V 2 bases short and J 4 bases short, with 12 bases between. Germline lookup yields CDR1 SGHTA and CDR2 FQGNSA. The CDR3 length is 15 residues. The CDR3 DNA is TGTGCCAGCAGCTTATTGGGGCAGGATTACAATGAGCAGTTCTTC. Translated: CASSLLGQDYNEQFF.

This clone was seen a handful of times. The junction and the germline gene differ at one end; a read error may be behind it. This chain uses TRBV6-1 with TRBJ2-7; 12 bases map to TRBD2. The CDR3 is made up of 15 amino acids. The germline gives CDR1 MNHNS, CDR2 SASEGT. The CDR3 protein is CASREASGGAYEQYF. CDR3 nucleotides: TGTGCCAGCAGAGAAGCTAGCGGGGGGGCCTACGAGCAGTACTTC.

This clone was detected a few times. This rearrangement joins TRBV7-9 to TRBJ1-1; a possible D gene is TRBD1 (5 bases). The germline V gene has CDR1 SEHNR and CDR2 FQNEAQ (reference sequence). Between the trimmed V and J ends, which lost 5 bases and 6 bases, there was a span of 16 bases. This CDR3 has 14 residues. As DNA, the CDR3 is TGTGCCAGCAGCCCCACAAAGGGGAAATCTGAAGCTTTCTTT. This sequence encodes CASSPTKGKSEAFF.

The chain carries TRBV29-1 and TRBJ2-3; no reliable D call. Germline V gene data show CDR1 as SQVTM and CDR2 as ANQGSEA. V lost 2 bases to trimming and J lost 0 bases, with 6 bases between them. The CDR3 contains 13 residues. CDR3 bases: TGCAGCGTTGAAACGACTAGCACAGATACGCAGTATTTT. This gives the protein CSVETTSTDTQYF.

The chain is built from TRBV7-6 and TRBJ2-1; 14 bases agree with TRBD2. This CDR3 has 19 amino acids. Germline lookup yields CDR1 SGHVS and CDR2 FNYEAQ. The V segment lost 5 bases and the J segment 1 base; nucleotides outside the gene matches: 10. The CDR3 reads CASSGGTSGGKRSYNEQFF. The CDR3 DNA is TGTGCCAGCAGCGGTGGGACTAGCGGGGGAAAAAGGTCCTACAATGAGCAGTTCTTC. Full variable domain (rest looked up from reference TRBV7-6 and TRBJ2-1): GAGVSQSPRYKVTKRGQDVALRCDPISGHVSLYWYRQALGQGPEFLTYFNYEAQQDKSGLPNDRFSAERPEGSISTLTIQRTEQRDSAMYRCASSGGTSGGKRSYNEQFFGPGTRLTVL.